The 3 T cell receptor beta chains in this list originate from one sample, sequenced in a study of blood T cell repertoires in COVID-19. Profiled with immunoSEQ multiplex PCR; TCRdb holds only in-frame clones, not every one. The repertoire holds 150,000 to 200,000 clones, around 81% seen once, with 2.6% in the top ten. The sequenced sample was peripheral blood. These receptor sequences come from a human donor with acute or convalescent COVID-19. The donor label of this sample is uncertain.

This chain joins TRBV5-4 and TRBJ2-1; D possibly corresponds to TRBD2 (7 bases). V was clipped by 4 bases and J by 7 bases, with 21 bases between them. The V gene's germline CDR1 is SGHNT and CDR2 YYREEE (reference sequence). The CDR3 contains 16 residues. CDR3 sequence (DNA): TGTGCCAGCAGCCACGACGGGGGGCAGCGCGGGAATGAGCAGTTCTTC. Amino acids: CASSHDGGQRGNEQFF.

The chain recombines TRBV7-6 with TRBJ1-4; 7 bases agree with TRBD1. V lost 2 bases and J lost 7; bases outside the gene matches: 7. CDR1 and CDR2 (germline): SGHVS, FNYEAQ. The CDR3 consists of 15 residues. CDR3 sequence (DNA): TGTGCCAGCAGCTTATATGGCCAGGGGGGTGAAAAACTGTTTTTT. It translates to CASSLYGQGGEKLFF.

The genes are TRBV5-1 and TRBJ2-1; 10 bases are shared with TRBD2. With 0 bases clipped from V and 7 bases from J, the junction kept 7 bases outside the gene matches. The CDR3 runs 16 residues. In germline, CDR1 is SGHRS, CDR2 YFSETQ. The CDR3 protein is CASSLDGAGGRNEQFF. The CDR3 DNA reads TGCGCCAGCAGCTTGGATGGAGCGGGGGGGCGAAATGAGCAGTTCTTC. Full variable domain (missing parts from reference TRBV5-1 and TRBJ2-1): KAGVTQTPRYLIKTRGQQVTLSCSPISGHRSVSWYQQTPGQGLQFLFEYFSETQRNKGNFPGRFSGRQFSNSRSEMNVSTLELGDSALYLCASSLDGAGGRNEQFFGPGTRLTVL.